This TCR beta chain derives from a study of CD8+ T cells in alopecia areata. Study-wide context: Treatment of the treated patients consisted of oral tofacitinib, 5 to 10 mg twice daily.

Whole-study results and caveats: Persistence in scalp and blood during tofacitinib was observed for many expanded lesional clones. The study found TCR sharing across patients less clear than in mice, possibly for HLA reasons. Higher clonality than in normal scalp was seen in lesional scalp, especially alopecia totalis/universalis.

The treatment is: oral pan-JAK inhibitor, 5-10 mg twice daily. In its sample, this clone was seen a few times. Its target is unknown. cDNA reverse transcribed from extracted RNA served as the sequencing template. Sequencing used immunoSEQ multiplex PCR; TCRdb keeps in-frame clones, though not all of them. The sample records about 190,000 clones, 45% to 65% being singletons. With 4 bases removed from V and 7 bases from J, the gap between germline ends came to 28 bases. Germline CDR1 and CDR2: SQVTM and ANQGSEA. The CDR3 has 17 amino acids. The gene calls are TRBV29-1 and TRBJ2-5; a possible D gene is TRBD1 (11 bases). Sequences were derived from CD4+ T cells sorted from blood, sampled at week 4, from a patient treated with tofacitinib. This TCR came from a human donor with alopecia areata. The CDR3 is CSVGGQGVAGGTGTQYF. The CDR3 coding sequence is TGCAGCGTTGGGGGACAGGGGGTAGCGGGAGGTACAGGGACCCAGTACTTC.